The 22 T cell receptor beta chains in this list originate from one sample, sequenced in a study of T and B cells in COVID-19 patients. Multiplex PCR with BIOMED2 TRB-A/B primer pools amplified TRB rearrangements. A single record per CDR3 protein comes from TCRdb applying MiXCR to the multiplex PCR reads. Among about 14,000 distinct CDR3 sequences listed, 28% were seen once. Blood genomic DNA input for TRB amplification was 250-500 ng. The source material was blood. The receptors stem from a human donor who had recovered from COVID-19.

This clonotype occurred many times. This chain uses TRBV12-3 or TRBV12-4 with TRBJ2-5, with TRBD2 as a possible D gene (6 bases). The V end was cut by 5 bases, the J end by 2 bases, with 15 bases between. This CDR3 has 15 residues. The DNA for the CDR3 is TGTGCCAGCAGTCCCTGGGACTTTTCACAAGAGACCCAGTACTTC. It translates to CASSPWDFSQETQYF.

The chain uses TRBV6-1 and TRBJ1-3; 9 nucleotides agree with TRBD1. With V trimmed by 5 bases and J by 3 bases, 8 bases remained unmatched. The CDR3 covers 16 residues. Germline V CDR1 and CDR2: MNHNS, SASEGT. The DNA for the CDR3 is TGTGCCAGCAGTCAGGGACAGGGCCTCTTTGGAAACACCATATATTTT. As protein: CASSQGQGLFGNTIYF.

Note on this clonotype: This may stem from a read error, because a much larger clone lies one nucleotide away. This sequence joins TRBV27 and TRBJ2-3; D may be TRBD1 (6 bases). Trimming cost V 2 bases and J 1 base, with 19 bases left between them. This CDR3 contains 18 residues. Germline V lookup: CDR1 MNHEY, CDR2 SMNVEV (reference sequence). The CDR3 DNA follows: TGTGCCAGCAGTTTACCGACGCTCAGGGGCGGACGCACAGATACGCAGTATTTT. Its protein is CASSLPTLRGGRTDTQYF.

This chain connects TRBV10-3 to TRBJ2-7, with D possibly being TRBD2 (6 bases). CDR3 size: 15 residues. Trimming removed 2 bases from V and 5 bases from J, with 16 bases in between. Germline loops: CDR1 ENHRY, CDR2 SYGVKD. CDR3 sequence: CAISEGLSDYNEQYF. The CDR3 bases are TGTGCCATCAGTGAGGGACTATCCGATTATAACGAGCAGTACTTC.

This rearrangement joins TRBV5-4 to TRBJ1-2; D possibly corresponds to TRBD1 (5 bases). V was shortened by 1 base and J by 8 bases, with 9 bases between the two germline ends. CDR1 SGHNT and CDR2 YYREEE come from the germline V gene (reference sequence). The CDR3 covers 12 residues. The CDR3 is CASSLQGNGYTF. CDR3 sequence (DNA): TGTGCCAGCAGCTTGCAGGGTAACGGCTACACCTTC. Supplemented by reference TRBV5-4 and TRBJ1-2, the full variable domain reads ETGVTQSPTHLIKTRGQQVTLRCSSQSGHNTVSWYQQALGQGPQFIFQYYREEENGRGNFPPRFSGLQFPNYSSELNVNALELDDSALYLCASSLQGNGYTFGSGTRLTVV.

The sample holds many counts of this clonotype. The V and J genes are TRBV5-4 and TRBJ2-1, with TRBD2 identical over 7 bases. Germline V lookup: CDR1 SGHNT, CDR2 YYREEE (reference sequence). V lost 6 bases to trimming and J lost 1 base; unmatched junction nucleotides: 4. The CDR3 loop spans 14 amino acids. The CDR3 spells CASTREVSYNEQFF. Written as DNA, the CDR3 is TGTGCCAGCACCCGGGAGGTATCCTACAATGAGCAGTTCTTC.

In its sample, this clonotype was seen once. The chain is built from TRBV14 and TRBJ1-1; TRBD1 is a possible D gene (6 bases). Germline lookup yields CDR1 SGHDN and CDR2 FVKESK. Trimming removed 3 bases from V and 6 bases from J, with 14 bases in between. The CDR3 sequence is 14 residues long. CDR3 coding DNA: TGTGCCAGCAGCCAGGACACAGGGCAGCCTGAAGCTTTCTTT. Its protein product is CASSQDTGQPEAFF.

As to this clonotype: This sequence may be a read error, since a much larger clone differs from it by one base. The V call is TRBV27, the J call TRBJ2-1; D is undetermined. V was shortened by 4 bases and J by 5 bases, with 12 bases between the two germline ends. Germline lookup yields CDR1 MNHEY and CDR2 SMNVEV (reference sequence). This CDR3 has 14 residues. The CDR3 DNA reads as TGTGCCAGCAGTTACGAGACGCCTGACAATGAGCAGTTCTTC. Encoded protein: CASSYETPDNEQFF.

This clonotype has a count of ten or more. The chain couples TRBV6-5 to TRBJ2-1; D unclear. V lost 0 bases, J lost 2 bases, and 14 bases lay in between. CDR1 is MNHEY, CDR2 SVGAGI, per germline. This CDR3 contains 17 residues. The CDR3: CASSYSRQAGPYNEQFF. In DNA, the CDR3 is TGTGCCAGCAGTTACTCAAGGCAGGCCGGCCCCTACAATGAGCAGTTCTTC.

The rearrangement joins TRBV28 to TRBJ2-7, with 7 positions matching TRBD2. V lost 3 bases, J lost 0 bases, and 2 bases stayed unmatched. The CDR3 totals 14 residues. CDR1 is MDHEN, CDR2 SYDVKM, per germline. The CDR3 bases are TGTGCCAGCAGTTTTAGCGGGCTCTCCTACGAGCAGTACTTC. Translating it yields CASSFSGLSYEQYF.

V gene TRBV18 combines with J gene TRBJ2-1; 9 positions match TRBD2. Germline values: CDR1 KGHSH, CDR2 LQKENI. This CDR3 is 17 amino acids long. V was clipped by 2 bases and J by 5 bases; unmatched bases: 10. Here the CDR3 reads CASSPFRAGGSDNEQFF. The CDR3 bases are TGTGCCAGCTCACCATTCCGGGCGGGGGGGTCTGACAATGAGCAGTTCTTC. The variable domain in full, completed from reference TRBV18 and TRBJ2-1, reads NAGVMQNPRHLVRRRGQEARLRCSPMKGHSHVYWYRQLPEEGLKFMVYLQKENIIDESGMPKERFSAEFPKEGPSILRIQQVVRGDSAAYFCASSPFRAGGSDNEQFFGPGTRLTVL.

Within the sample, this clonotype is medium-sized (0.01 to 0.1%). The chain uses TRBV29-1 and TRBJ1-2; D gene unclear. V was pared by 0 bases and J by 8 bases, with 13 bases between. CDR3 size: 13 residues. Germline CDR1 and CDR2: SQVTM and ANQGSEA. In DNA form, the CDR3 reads TGCAGCGTTGAAGATGCTGCCCGCAGCGGCTACACCTTC. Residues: CSVEDAARSGYTF.

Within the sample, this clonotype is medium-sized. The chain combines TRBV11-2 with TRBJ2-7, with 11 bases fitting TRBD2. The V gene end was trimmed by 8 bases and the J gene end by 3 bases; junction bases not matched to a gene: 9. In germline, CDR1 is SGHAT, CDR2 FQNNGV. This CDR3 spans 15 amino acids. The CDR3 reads CASVRLAGKNYEQYF. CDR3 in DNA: TGTGCCAGCGTCCGACTAGCGGGAAAGAACTACGAGCAGTACTTC.

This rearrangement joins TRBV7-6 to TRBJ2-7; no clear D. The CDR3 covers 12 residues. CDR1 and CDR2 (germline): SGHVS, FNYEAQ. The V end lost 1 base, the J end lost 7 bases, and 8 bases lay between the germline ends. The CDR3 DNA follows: TGTGCCAGCAGCTTAGGGACCGGGGAGCAGTACTTC. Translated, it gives CASSLGTGEQYF.

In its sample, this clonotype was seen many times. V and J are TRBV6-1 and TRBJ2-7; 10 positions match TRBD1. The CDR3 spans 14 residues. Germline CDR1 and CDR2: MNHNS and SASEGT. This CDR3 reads CGTHRDRGMHEQYF. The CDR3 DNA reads TGTGGCACGCACCGGGACAGGGGAATGCACGAGCAGTACTTC.

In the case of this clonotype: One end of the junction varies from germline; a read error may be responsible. The CDR3 DNA sequence: TGCGCCAGCAGCCAACTTGGGGGAGGTAACACCATATATTTT. Protein sequence: CASSQLGGGNTIYF. This rearrangement joins TRBV11-1 to TRBJ1-3; TRBD1 might be the D (5 bases). CDR3 length: 14 amino acids. The germline CDR1 and CDR2 sequences are SGHAT and FQDESV (reference sequence).

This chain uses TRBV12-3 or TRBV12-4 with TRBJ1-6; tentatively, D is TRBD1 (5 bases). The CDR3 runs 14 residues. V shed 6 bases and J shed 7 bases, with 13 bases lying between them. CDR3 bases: TGTGCCAGCAGCCGACAGCCCATGAATTCACCCCTCCACTTT. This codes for CASSRQPMNSPLHF.

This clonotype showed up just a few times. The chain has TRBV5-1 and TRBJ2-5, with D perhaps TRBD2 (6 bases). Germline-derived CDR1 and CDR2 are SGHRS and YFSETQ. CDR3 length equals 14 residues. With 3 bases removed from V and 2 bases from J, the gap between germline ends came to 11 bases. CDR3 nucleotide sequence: TGCGCCAGCAGCTCGCGGGGTCAGCAAGAGACCCAGTACTTC. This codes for CASSSRGQQETQYF.

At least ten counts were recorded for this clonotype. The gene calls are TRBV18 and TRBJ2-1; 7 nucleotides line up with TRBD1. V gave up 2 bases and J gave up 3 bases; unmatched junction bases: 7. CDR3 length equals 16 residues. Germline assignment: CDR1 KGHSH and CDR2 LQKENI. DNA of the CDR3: TGTGCCAGCTCACCAACAGGGGTTTTAGGCTACAATGAGCAGTTCTTC. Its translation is CASSPTGVLGYNEQFF.

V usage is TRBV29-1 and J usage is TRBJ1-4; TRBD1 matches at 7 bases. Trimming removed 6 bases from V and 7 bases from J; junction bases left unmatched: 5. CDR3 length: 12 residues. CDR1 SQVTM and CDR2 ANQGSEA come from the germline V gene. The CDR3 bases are TGCAGCGTGGGGACAGAGGTTGAAAAACTGTTTTTT. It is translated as CSVGTEVEKLFF.

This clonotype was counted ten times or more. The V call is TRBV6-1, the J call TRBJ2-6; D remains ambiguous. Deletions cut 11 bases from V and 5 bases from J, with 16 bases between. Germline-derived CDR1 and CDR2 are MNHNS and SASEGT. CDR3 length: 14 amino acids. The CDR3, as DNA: TGTGCCTACCTTGATCGTGTAAGGGCCAACGTCCTGACTTTC. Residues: CAYLDRVRANVLTF.

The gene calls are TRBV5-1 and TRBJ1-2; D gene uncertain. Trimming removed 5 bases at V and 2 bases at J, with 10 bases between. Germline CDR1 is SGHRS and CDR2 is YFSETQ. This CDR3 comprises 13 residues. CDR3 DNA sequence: TGCGCCAGCAGGAGGGCAGACAACTATGGCTACACCTTC. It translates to CASRRADNYGYTF.